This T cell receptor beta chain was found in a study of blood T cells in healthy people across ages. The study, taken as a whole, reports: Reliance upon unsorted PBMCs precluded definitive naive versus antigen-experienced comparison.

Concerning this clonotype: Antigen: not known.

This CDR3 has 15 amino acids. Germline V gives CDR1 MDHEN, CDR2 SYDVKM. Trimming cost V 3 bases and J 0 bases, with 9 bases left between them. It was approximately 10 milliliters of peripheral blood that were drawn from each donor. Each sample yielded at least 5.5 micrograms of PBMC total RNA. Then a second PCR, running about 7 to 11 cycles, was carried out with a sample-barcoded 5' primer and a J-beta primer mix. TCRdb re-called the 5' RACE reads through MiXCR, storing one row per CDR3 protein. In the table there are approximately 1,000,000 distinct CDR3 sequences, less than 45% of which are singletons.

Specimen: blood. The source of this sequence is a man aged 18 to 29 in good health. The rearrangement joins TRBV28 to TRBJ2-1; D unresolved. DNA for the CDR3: TGTGCCAGCAGTTTGCCGGGCAACTCCTACAATGAGCAGTTCTTC. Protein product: CASSLPGNSYNEQFF.